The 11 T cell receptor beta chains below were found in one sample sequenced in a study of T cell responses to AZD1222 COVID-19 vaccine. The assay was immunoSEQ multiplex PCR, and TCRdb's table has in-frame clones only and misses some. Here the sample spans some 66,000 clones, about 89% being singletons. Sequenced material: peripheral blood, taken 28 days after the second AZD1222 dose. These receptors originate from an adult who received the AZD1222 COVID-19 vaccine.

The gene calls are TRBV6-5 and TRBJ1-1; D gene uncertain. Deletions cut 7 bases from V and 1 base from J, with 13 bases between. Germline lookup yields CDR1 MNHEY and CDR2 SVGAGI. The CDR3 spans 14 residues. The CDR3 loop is CASMRSHGNTEAFF. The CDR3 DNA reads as TGTGCCAGCATGAGGAGCCACGGGAACACTGAAGCTTTCTTT.

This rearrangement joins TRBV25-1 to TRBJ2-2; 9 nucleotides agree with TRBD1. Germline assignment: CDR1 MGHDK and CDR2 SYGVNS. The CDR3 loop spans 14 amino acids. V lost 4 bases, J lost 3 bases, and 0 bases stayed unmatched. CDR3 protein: CASSGDRDTGELFF. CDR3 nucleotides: TGTGCCAGCAGTGGGGACAGGGACACCGGGGAGCTGTTTTTT. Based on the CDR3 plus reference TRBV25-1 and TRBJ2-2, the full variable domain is EADIYQTPRYLVIGTGKKITLECSQTMGHDKMYWYQQDPGMELHLIHYSYGVNSTEKGDLSSESTVSRIRTEHFPLTLESARPSHTSQYLCASSGDRDTGELFFGEGSRLTVL.

The CDR3 DNA reads as TGCAGCGTTGGCCAACGTCGGAACACTGAAGCTTTCTTT. Translated, it gives CSVGQRRNTEAFF. The chain is built from TRBV29-1 and TRBJ1-1; D remains ambiguous. The germline V gene has CDR1 SQVTM and CDR2 ANQGSEA. The V end lost 4 bases, the J end lost 1 base, and 10 bases lay between the germline ends. The CDR3 is 13 residues long.

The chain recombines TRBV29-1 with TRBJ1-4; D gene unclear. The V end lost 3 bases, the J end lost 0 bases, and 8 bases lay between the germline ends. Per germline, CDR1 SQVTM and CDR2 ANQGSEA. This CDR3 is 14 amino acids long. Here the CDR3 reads CSVDSGATNEKLFF. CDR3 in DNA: TGCAGCGTTGACTCCGGTGCAACTAATGAAAAACTGTTTTTT.

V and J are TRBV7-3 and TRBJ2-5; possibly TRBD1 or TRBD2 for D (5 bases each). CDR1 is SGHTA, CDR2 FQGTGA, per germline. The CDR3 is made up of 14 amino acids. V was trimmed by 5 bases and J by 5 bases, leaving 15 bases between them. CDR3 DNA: TGTGCCAGCAGCCCCCGGGGCAGGGTCGAGACCCAGTACTTC. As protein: CASSPRGRVETQYF. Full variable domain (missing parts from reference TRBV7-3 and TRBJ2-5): GAGVSQTPSNKVTEKGKYVELRCDPISGHTALYWYRQSLGQGPEFLIYFQGTGAADDSGLPNDRFFAVRPEGSVSTLKIQRTERGDSAVYLCASSPRGRVETQYFGPGTRLLVL.

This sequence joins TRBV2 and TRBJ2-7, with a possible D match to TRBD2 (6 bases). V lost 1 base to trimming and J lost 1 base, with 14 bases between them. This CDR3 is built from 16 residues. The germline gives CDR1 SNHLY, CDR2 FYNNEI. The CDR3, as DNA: TGTGCCAGCAGTGAAGAGTTGGGGGGTCTTTCCTACGAGCAGTACTTC. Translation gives CASSEELGGLSYEQYF.

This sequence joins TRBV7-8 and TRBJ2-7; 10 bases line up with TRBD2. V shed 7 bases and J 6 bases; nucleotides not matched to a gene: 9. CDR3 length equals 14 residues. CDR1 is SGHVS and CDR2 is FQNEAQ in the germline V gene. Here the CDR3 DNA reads TGTGCCAGCACCCCTAGCGGGAGATCCCGCGAGCAGTACTTC. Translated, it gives CASTPSGRSREQYF.

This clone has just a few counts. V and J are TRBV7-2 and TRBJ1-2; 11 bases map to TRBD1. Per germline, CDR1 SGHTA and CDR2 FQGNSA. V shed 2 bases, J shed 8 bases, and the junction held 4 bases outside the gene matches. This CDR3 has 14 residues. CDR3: CASSLRTGGKGYTF. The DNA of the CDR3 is TGTGCCAGCAGCTTAAGGACAGGGGGCAAGGGCTACACCTTC.

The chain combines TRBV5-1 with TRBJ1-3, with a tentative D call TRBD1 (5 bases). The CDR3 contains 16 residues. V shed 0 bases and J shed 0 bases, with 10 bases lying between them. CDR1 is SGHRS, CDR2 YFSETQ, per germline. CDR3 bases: TGCGCCAGCAGCTTGGAGGGGCAAAACTCTGGAAACACCATATATTTT. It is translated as CASSLEGQNSGNTIYF.

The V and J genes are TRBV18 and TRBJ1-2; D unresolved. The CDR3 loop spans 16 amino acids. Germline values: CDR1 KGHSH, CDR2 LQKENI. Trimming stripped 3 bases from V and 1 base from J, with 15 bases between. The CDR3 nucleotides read TGTGCCAGCTCACCCCAATCCCGCGGGGATAACTATGGCTACACCTTC. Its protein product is CASSPQSRGDNYGYTF. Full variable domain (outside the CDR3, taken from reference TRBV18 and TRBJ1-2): NAGVMQNPRHLVRRRGQEARLRCSPMKGHSHVYWYRQLPEEGLKFMVYLQKENIIDESGMPKERFSAEFPKEGPSILRIQQVVRGDSAAYFCASSPQSRGDNYGYTFGSGTRLTVV.

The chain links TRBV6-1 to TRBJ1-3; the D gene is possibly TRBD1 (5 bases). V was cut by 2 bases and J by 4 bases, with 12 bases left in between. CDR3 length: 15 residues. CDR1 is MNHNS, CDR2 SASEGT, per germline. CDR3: CASSERGRDGNTIYF. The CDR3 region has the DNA TGTGCCAGCAGTGAACGGGGTAGGGACGGAAACACCATATATTTT.